Presented here are 21 T cell receptor beta chains from one specimen sequenced in a study of lymphopenia after photon versus proton radiotherapy. Here immunoSEQ multiplex PCR was the method, and the copy in TCRdb shows in-frame clones only, minus some. The profile shows 23,000 or so clones, roughly 89% of them singletons. The sample here was peripheral blood, taken from a patient treated with photon-based radiotherapy. These receptors were taken from a man in his forties or fifties with gastric cancer.

This rearrangement joins TRBV11-3 to TRBJ2-3, with 12 bases aligning to TRBD2. The junction had 3 bases not matched to a gene; V was cut back by 4 bases and J by 1 base. Germline loops: CDR1 SGHNT, CDR2 YENEEA. The CDR3 is made up of 16 amino acids. Written as DNA, the CDR3 is TGTGCCAGCAGCTCATGGACTAGCGGGGGCACAGATACGCAGTATTTT. As protein: CASSSWTSGGTDTQYF.

The chain carries TRBV6-5 and TRBJ2-1; TRBD2 matches at 9 bases. The CDR3 length is 13 residues. Germline V lookup: CDR1 MNHEY, CDR2 SVGAGI. After removal of 5 bases from V and 9 bases from J, the junction contained 5 bases not matched to a gene. The CDR3 bases are TGTGCCAGCAGTGGGACTAGCTCTAGTGAGCAGTTCTTC. Amino acid sequence: CASSGTSSSEQFF.

This chain joins TRBV30 and TRBJ2-3, with TRBD2 matching over 10 bases. CDR1 and CDR2 (germline): GTSNPN, SVGIG (reference sequence). The CDR3 consists of 13 residues. Trimming took 2 bases from V and 4 from J; bases not matched to a gene: 0. The CDR3 nucleotides read TGTGCCTGGAGTAGCGGGGGGGCAGATACGCAGTATTTT. Its translation: CAWSSGGADTQYF. The entire variable domain, with the rest obtained from reference TRBV30 and TRBJ2-3, is as follows: SQTIHQWPATLVQPVGSPLSLECTVEGTSNPNLYWYRQAAGRGLQLLFYSVGIGQISSEVPQNLSASRPQDRQFILSSKKLLLSDSGFYLCAWSSGGADTQYFGPGTRLTVL.

V usage is TRBV6-6 and J usage is TRBJ1-1, with a weak D call TRBD1 (6 bases). CDR1 and CDR2 from the germline V gene are MNHNY and SVGAGI (reference sequence). V dropped 7 bases and J dropped 6 bases, with 18 bases sitting between them. This CDR3 region has 14 residues. CDR3 sequence (DNA): TGTGCCAGCACGATAAACAGGGTTACCCCTGAAGCTTTCTTT. Protein sequence: CASTINRVTPEAFF.

J is TRBJ2-5 and V is TRBV6-6; a weak D match, TRBD1 (6 bases). The CDR3 covers 13 residues. V was pared by 1 base and J by 3 bases, with 6 bases between. In germline, CDR1 is MNHNY, CDR2 SVGAGI (reference sequence). The CDR3 region is CASSYWTEETQYF. The CDR3 DNA reads TGTGCCAGCAGTTACTGGACAGAAGAGACCCAGTACTTC.

The V gene is TRBV5-1, the J gene TRBJ2-1; maybe TRBD2 (6 bases). CDR1 and CDR2 (germline): SGHRS, YFSETQ. The CDR3 is 15 amino acids. The CDR3 DNA sequence: TGCGCGAAACAGCCCGGCGGGGCGCCTTACAATGAGCAGTTCTTC. This codes for CAKQPGGAPYNEQFF.

This chain uses TRBV5-1 with TRBJ2-3; D gene unclear. Germline assignment: CDR1 SGHRS and CDR2 YFSETQ. The CDR3 runs to 14 residues. V dropped 0 bases and J dropped 2 bases, with 7 bases sitting between them. The CDR3 is CASSLDANTDTQYF. CDR3 coding DNA: TGCGCCAGCAGCTTGGACGCCAACACAGATACGCAGTATTTT.

The rearrangement links TRBV11-2 to TRBJ1-1; no clear D. Germline assignment: CDR1 SGHAT and CDR2 FQNNGV. V was pared by 5 bases and J by 7 bases, with 14 bases between. The CDR3 covers 13 residues. The CDR3 nucleotides read TGTGCCAGCAGCCTTGTTAACCGGCTTGAAGCTTTCTTT. Its protein is CASSLVNRLEAFF.

This clone was counted only a few times. This chain joins TRBV5-1 and TRBJ1-2, with D uncertain. CDR3 length: 14 amino acids. V lost 0 bases, J lost 8 bases, and 14 bases lay in between. Germline CDR1 SGHRS, CDR2 YFSETQ. For the CDR3, the DNA is TGCGCCAGCAGCTTGGAAGACTTTGGGTCGGGCTACACCTTC. This encodes CASSLEDFGSGYTF.

This clone has just one count. The chain has TRBV7-9 and TRBJ1-4; 11 bases map to TRBD1. The germline V gene encodes CDR1 SEHNR and CDR2 FQNEAQ (reference sequence). The CDR3 totals 16 residues. V gave up 3 bases and J gave up 5 bases; unmatched junction bases: 5. The DNA for the CDR3 is TGTGCCAGCAGCTTCTCCAGGACAGGGGGCAATGAAAAACTGTTTTTT. Translation gives CASSFSRTGGNEKLFF. The full variable domain, completed using reference TRBV7-9 and TRBJ1-4, is DTGVSQNPRHKITKRGQNVTFRCDPISEHNRLYWYRQTLGQGPEFLTYFQNEAQLEKSRLLSDRFSAERPKGSFSTLEIQRTEQGDSAMYLCASSFSRTGGNEKLFFGSGTQLSVL.

This clone was detected only once. V is TRBV5-1 and J is TRBJ2-5; D may be TRBD1 (6 bases). The CDR3 spans 15 residues. V dropped 4 bases and J dropped 5 bases, with 18 bases sitting between them. Germline V gene lookup returns CDR1 SGHRS and CDR2 YFSETQ. CDR3 sequence (DNA): TGCGCCAGCAGCATCACGGGACAACCAAGGGAGACCCAGTACTTC. It encodes CASSITGQPRETQYF.

J is TRBJ1-6 and V is TRBV10-3, with no clear D. The germline V gene encodes CDR1 ENHRY and CDR2 SYGVKD. The CDR3 length is 13 residues. The V end was cut by 3 bases, the J end by 8 bases, with 8 bases between. The CDR3 protein is CAISEFGDSPLHF. CDR3 nucleotide sequence: TGTGCCATCAGTGAATTCGGGGATTCACCCCTCCACTTT.

The genes are TRBV6-1 and TRBJ1-1; D remains ambiguous. V was trimmed by 5 bases and J by 0 bases, leaving 10 bases between them. Germline CDR1 is MNHNS and CDR2 is SASEGT. This CDR3 comprises 14 residues. DNA for the CDR3: TGTGCCAGCAGTAAGACGGCCCTGAACACTGAAGCTTTCTTT. Residues: CASSKTALNTEAFF.

The chain links TRBV5-1 to TRBJ1-1; possibly TRBD1 for D (5 bases). The CDR3 is made up of 17 amino acids. In germline, CDR1 is SGHRS, CDR2 YFSETQ. Between the trimmed V and J ends, which lost 4 bases and 2 bases, there was a span of 21 bases. Written as DNA, the CDR3 is TGCGCCAGCAGCCCACAGACAGCACGGCTAAGAAACACTGAAGCTTTCTTT. It yields the protein CASSPQTARLRNTEAFF.

This chain joins TRBV6-5 and TRBJ2-7, with 12 bases identical to TRBD1. Losses at the gene ends were 1 base for V and 4 bases for J; bases not matched to a gene: 2. The germline V gene encodes CDR1 MNHEY and CDR2 SVGAGI. CDR3 size: 15 residues. The CDR3 DNA is TGTGCCAGCAGTTACTGGGACAGGGGGCCGTACGAGCAGTACTTC. Protein: CASSYWDRGPYEQYF.

The chain is built from TRBV19 and TRBJ1-6, with 9 bases identical to TRBD1. Trimming at V came to 5 bases and at J to 7 bases, leaving 3 bases not matched to a gene. This CDR3 has 14 amino acids. Germline values: CDR1 LNHDA, CDR2 SQIVND (reference sequence). CDR3 nucleotide sequence: TGTGCCAGTAGTTGGACAGGGGAGAATTCACCCCTCCACTTT. It specifies CASSWTGENSPLHF. The whole variable domain, remainder taken from reference TRBV19 and TRBJ1-6, is DGGITQSPKYLFRKEGQNVTLSCEQNLNHDAMYWYRQDPGQGLRLIYYSQIVNDFQKGDIAEGYSVSREKKESFPLTVTSAQKNPTAFYLCASSWTGENSPLHFGNGTRLTVT.

This chain uses TRBV30 with TRBJ2-7; D tentatively fits TRBD1 or TRBD2 (5 bases each). V lost 8 bases, J lost 2 bases, and 10 bases lay in between. Looked up from germline, CDR1 is GTSNPN and CDR2 is SVGIG (reference sequence). The CDR3 has 11 residues. CDR3 loop: CAQEGPYEQYF. The DNA for the CDR3 is TGTGCCCAAGAGGGACCCTACGAGCAGTACTTC.

In this sample, this clone turned up once. The rearrangement links TRBV6-1 to TRBJ1-2, with TRBD1 matching 9 bases. The junction had 8 bases not matched to a gene; V was cut back by 2 bases and J by 7 bases. Germline V CDR1 and CDR2: MNHNS, SASEGT. The CDR3 contains 15 residues. The DNA of the CDR3 is TGTGCCAGCAGTGAAAGTGGGACAGGGTATTTTGGCTACACCTTC. Residues: CASSESGTGYFGYTF.

Here the CDR3 DNA reads TGTGCCAGCAGTTGGACAGCGAACACTGAAGCTTTCTTT. This translates into CASSWTANTEAFF. The chain combines TRBV6-1 with TRBJ1-1; TRBD1 might be the D (6 bases). V was trimmed by 5 bases and J by 1 base, leaving 8 bases between them. Per germline, CDR1 MNHNS and CDR2 SASEGT. This CDR3 contains 13 residues.

This chain connects TRBV4-1 to TRBJ2-3; D is ambiguous. Deletions cut 0 bases from V and 2 bases from J, with 12 bases between. CDR3 length: 16 amino acids. CDR1 and CDR2 from the germline V gene are MGHRA and YSYEKL. CDR3 DNA sequence: TGCGCCAGCAGCCAAGACCCAGGTCGGTTCACAGATACGCAGTATTTT. Translating gives CASSQDPGRFTDTQYF.

The rearrangement joins TRBV7-2 to TRBJ1-5; D gene unclear. Germline CDR1 is SGHTA and CDR2 is FQGNSA. This CDR3 comprises 15 residues. V was shortened by 3 bases and J by 7 bases, with 16 bases between the two germline ends. For the CDR3, the DNA is TGTGCCAGCAGCTTTCCTCCGGCTGGCTCACAGCCCCAGCATTTT. Translated: CASSFPPAGSQPQHF.